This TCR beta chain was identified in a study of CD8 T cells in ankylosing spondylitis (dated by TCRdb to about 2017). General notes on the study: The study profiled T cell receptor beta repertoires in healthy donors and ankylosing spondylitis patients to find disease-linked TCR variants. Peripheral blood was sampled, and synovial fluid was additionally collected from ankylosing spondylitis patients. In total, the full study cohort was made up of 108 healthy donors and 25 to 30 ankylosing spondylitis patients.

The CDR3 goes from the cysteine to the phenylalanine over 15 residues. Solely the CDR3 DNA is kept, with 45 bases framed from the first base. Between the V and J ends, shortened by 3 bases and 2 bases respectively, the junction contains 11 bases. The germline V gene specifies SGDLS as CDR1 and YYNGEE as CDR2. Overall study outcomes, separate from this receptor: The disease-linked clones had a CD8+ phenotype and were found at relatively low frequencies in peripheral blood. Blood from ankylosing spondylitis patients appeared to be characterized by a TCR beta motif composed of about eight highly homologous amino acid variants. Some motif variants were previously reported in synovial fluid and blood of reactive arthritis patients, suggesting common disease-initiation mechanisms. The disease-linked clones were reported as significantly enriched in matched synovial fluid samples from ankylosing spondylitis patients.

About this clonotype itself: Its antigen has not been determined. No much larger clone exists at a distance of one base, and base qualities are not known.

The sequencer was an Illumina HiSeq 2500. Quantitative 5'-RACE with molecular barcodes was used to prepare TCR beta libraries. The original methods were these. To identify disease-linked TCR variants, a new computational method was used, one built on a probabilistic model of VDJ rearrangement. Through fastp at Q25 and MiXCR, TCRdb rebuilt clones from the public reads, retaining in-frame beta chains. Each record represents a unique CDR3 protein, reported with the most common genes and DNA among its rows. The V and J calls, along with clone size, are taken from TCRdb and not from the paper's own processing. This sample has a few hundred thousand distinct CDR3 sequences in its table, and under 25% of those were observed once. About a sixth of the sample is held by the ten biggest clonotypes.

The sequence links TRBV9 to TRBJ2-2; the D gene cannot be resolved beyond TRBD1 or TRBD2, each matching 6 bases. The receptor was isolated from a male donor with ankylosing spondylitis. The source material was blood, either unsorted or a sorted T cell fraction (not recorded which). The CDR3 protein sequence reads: CASSEGGPNTGELFF. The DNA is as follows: TGTGCCAGCAGCGAAGGGGGGCCTAACACCGGGGAGCTGTTTTTT.